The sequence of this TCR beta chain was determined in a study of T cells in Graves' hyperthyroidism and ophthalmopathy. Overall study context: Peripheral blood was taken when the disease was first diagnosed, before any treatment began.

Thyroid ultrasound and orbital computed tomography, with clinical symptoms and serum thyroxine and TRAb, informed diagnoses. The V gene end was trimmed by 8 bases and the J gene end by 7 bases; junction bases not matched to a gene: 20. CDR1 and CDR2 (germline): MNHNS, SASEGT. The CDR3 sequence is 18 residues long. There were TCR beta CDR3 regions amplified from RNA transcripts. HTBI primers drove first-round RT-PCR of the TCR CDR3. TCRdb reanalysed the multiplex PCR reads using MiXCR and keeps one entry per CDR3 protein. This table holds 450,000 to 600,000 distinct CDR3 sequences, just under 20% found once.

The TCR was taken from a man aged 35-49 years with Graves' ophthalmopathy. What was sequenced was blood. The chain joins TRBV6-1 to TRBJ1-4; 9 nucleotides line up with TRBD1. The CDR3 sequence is CASCRSGTGIFRGEKLFF. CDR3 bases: TGTGCCAGCTGCCGGAGCGGGACAGGGATCTTTCGTGGTGAAAAACTGTTTTTT.